The next 8 T cell receptor beta chains were all read from a single sample in a study of shared clonotypes between healthy human individuals. Here immunoSEQ multiplex PCR was the method, and the copy in TCRdb shows in-frame clones only, minus some. Among 550,000 to 600,000 clones listed, about 98% were seen once. CD8 cells classed as naive were CD45RO-negative and positively selected for CCR7, excluding terminally differentiated effector memory CD45RA+ cells. Sequencing used naive CD8+ T cells sorted from blood. These receptors were obtained from a man aged 25-45 years in good health.

The chain employs TRBV15 and TRBJ2-7, with TRBD1 matching 11 bases. V dropped 8 bases and J dropped 6; count of bases not matched to a gene: 3. The CDR3 extends over 12 amino acids. Germline values: CDR1 LNHNV, CDR2 YYDKDF (reference sequence). CDR3 in DNA: TGTGCCACCGGACAGGGGGCCCGCGAGCAGTACTTC. Residues: CATGQGAREQYF.

The chain employs TRBV23-1 and TRBJ2-1; D not resolved. TRBV23-1 is an open reading frame whose function is uncertain. With 2 bases removed from V and 3 bases from J, the gap between germline ends came to 23 bases. This CDR3 has 19 amino acids. The CDR3 region is CASSQNWRSGQTNYNEQFF. The DNA of the CDR3 is TGCGCCAGCAGTCAAAATTGGCGCTCAGGCCAAACCAACTACAATGAGCAGTTCTTC.

This sequence joins TRBV6-5 and TRBJ2-7, with a tentative D call TRBD2 (6 bases). V was shortened by 4 bases and J by 2 bases, with 18 bases between the two germline ends. The germline V gene has CDR1 MNHEY and CDR2 SVGAGI. This CDR3 has 16 residues. The CDR3 is CASSFRDSRITYEQYF. Here the CDR3 DNA reads TGTGCCAGCAGTTTCCGGGACTCCAGAATCACCTACGAGCAGTACTTC.

A word on this clone: This could be a read error, since a much larger clone is one nucleotide away. The sample holds other DNA sequences that translate to the same CDR3. The chain employs TRBV5-4 and TRBJ2-7; D not certain. Between the trimmed V and J ends, which lost 3 bases and 0 bases, there was a span of 4 bases. This CDR3 has 12 amino acids. The germline V gene has CDR1 SGHNT and CDR2 YYREEE (reference sequence). The CDR3 sequence is CASSSDSYEQYF. In DNA form, the CDR3 reads TGTGCCAGCAGCTCAGACTCCTACGAGCAGTACTTC.

The chain combines TRBV7-9 with TRBJ2-7; D possibly uses TRBD1 or TRBD2 (5 bases each). The CDR3 is made up of 16 amino acids. CDR1 is SEHNR and CDR2 is FQNEAQ in the germline V gene (reference sequence). Trimming left V 1 base short and J 2 bases short, with 15 bases between. The CDR3 DNA sequence: TGTGCCAGCAGCTTAGGTGCCGGGACGGCGACCTACGAGCAGTACTTC. Translating it yields CASSLGAGTATYEQYF. The full variable domain, with the rest looked up from reference TRBV7-9 and TRBJ2-7, is DTGVSQNPRHKITKRGQNVTFRCDPISEHNRLYWYRQTLGQGPEFLTYFQNEAQLEKSRLLSDRFSAERPKGSFSTLEIQRTEQGDSAMYLCASSLGAGTATYEQYFGPGTRLTVT.

The gene calls are TRBV5-1 and TRBJ2-5; 7 nucleotides align to TRBD1. Germline trimming cut 6 bases from V and 1 base from J; bases unmatched to any gene: 6. Germline CDR1 is SGHRS and CDR2 is YFSETQ. This CDR3 is 14 amino acids long. CDR3 region: CASTPGQVQETQYF. CDR3 sequence (DNA): TGCGCCAGCACCCCTGGACAGGTCCAAGAGACCCAGTACTTC.

The genes are TRBV4-1 and TRBJ1-5; 8 bases fit TRBD1. Trimming cost V 4 bases and J 6 bases; bases outside gene matches: 11. CDR1 and CDR2 (germline): MGHRA, YSYEKL. CDR3 length: 16 residues. The chain's CDR3 is CASSRTQGDDAQPQHF. The CDR3 nucleotides are TGCGCCAGCAGCCGAACACAGGGGGACGATGCTCAGCCCCAGCATTTT.

V gene TRBV7-9 combines with J gene TRBJ2-1; 7 nucleotides line up with TRBD1. Looked up from germline, CDR1 is SEHNR and CDR2 is FQNEAQ (reference sequence). V dropped 7 bases and J dropped 3; count of bases not matched to a gene: 6. This CDR3 comprises 14 residues. CDR3 region: CASNHRDSYNEQFF. The CDR3 coding sequence is TGTGCCAGCAACCACCGGGACAGCTACAATGAGCAGTTCTTC.